This is a list of T cell receptor beta chains from one sample in a study of OX40 agonist ivuxolimab in advanced cancers. Clones were sequenced by immunoSEQ multiplex PCR, and TCRdb holds only the in-frame ones, with some missing. The repertoire holds tens of thousands of clones, 80% to 85% seen once, with less than 4.5% in the top ten. Sequencing was performed on CD4+ or CD8+ T cells sorted from blood, taken in a trial of the OX40 agonist ivuxolimab. The source of these receptors is an adult with an advanced solid tumor such as melanoma, head and neck, liver or kidney cancer. CDR3s include the opening cysteine and the closing phenylalanine or tryptophan. D genes are given only for firm matches. Not every row has a clone size; where given, it reads once, few, many or a size class.

CASSADLIGRAEKLFF | TGTGCCAGCAGCGCCGACCTCATAGGGAGGGCTGAAAAACTGTTTTTT | . | TRBV9 | once | TRBJ1-4 | 16
CAMGQTYEQYF | TGTGCCATGGGCCAAACCTACGAGCAGTACTTC | . | TRBV10-3 | . | TRBJ2-7 | 11
CASSLSLYEQYF | TGTGCCAGCAGTTTAAGTCTTTACGAGCAGTACTTC | . | TRBV28 | few | TRBJ2-7 | 12
CASSVALGTETDEQFF | TGTGCCAGCAGCGTAGCTCTTGGGACAGAGACGGATGAGCAGTTCTTC | TRBD1 | TRBV9 | . | TRBJ2-1 | 16
CASSPMGEGYGYTF | TGTGCCAGCAGCCCCATGGGTGAAGGGTATGGCTACACCTTC | . | TRBV7-3 | . | TRBJ1-2 | 14
CASSSTGVNYGYTF | TGTGCCAGCAGCTCGACAGGGGTTAACTATGGCTACACCTTC | TRBD1 | TRBV6-6 | . | TRBJ1-2 | 14
CASSQNRGWTEAFF | TGTGCCAGCAGTCAGAACAGGGGATGGACTGAAGCTTTCTTT | TRBD1 | TRBV7-2 | . | TRBJ1-1 | 14
CSVEDLRPGAKNIQYF | TGCAGCGTTGAAGATCTTAGGCCAGGGGCCAAAAACATTCAGTACTTC | . | TRBV29-1 | . | TRBJ2-4 | 16
CATSRVSNQPQHF | TGTGCCACCAGCAGAGTTAGCAATCAGCCCCAGCATTTT | . | TRBV15 | few | TRBJ1-5 | 13
CASSPMGLSGGAYEQYF | TGTGCCAGCTCACCCATGGGACTAAGCGGGGGGGCCTACGAGCAGTACTTC | TRBD2 | TRBV18 | . | TRBJ2-7 | 17
CASSLGSGGVSTDTQYF | TGTGCCAGCAGCTTGGGTAGCGGGGGAGTGAGCACAGATACGCAGTATTTT | TRBD2 | TRBV7-9 | few | TRBJ2-3 | 17
CASSRDRSNEKLFF | TGTGCCAGCAGCCGGGACAGATCTAATGAAAAACTGTTTTTT | TRBD1 | TRBV4-2 | . | TRBJ1-4 | 14
CASSLQVAITGELFF | TGTGCCAGCAGCTTACAGGTTGCAATCACCGGGGAGCTGTTTTTT | . | TRBV5-5 | . | TRBJ2-2 | 15
CASSSGAGGNEQFF | TGTGCCAGCAGCTCAGGGGCGGGGGGCAATGAGCAGTTCTTC | TRBD2 | TRBV5-4 | . | TRBJ2-1 | 14
CASANVLDRVDEKLFF | TGTGCCAGCGCGAACGTACTGGACAGAGTTGATGAAAAACTGTTTTTT | . | TRBV2 | . | TRBJ1-4 | 16
CASSLGRSETQYF | TGTGCTAGCAGCTTAGGCAGGTCCGAGACCCAGTACTTC | . | TRBV7-7 | . | TRBJ2-5 | 13
CASSFLASNTGELFF | TGCGCCAGCAGCTTTCTAGCGTCGAACACCGGGGAGCTGTTTTTT | . | TRBV5-1 | . | TRBJ2-2 | 15
CASSLAGTAYYEQYF | TGTGCCAGCAGCTTAGCCGGGACAGCTTACTACGAGCAGTACTTC | TRBD1 | TRBV7-2 | . | TRBJ2-7 | 15
CASSSSRPAHGQYF | TGCGCCAGCAGCTCGAGTAGGCCTGCTCATGGGCAGTACTTC | . | TRBV5-1 | . | TRBJ2-7 | 14
CAISHTVGPGTDGYTF | TGTGCCATCAGCCACACGGTTGGGCCGGGGACGGATGGCTACACCTTC | . | TRBV10-3 | . | TRBJ1-2 | 16
CASRNPGQGLYGYTF | TGTGCCAGCCGAAACCCGGGACAGGGGCTCTATGGCTACACCTTC | TRBD1 | TRBV5-8 | . | TRBJ1-2 | 15
CSVASSASGGSSYEQYF | TGCAGCGTTGCCTCTTCCGCTAGCGGGGGAAGCTCCTACGAGCAGTACTTC | TRBD2 | TRBV29-1 | . | TRBJ2-7 | 17
CSVDIGGGNEQYF | TGCAGCGTTGATATCGGGGGTGGCAACGAGCAGTACTTC | . | TRBV29-1 | . | TRBJ2-7 | 13
CASSPRGGANEKLFF | TGTGCCAGCAGCCCCAGGGGTGGAGCTAATGAAAAACTGTTTTTT | . | TRBV7-2 | . | TRBJ1-4 | 15
CASSYGQGLNTEAFF | TGTGCCAGCAGCTACGGACAGGGGTTGAACACTGAAGCTTTCTTT | TRBD1 | TRBV7-8 | . | TRBJ1-1 | 15
CASSVPDPPYYNEQFF | TGTGCCAGCAGCGTCCCTGACCCTCCTTATTACAATGAGCAGTTCTTC | . | TRBV9 | . | TRBJ2-1 | 16
CASSVDRKANQPQHF | TGTGCCAGCAGTGTGGACAGGAAGGCCAATCAGCCCCAGCATTTT | TRBD1 | TRBV2 | . | TRBJ1-5 | 15
CASSLQLKSPNYGYTF | TGTGCCAGTAGTCTGCAGCTCAAATCACCTAACTATGGCTACACCTTC | . | TRBV19 | once | TRBJ1-2 | 16
CASTEQRGLYSNQPQHF | TGTGCCAGCACTGAGCAACGGGGACTCTATAGCAATCAGCCCCAGCATTTT | . | TRBV28 | few | TRBJ1-5 | 17
CASSEAARGYYGYTF | TGTGCCAGCAGTGAAGCGGCCAGGGGGTACTATGGCTACACCTTC | TRBD1 | TRBV2 | . | TRBJ1-2 | 15
CASSYRTEQYF | TGTGCCAGCAGTTACCGGACAGAGCAGTACTTC | . | TRBV28 | . | TRBJ2-7 | 11
CASSLISRGLEGYTF | TGTGCCAGCAGCTTAATTAGTCGGGGGCTAGAGGGCTACACCTTC | . | TRBV7-8 | . | TRBJ1-2 | 15
CASSPMGSGSYEQYF | TGTGCCAGCTCACCAATGGGTAGCGGCTCCTACGAGCAGTACTTC | . | TRBV18 | medium-sized | TRBJ2-7 | 15
CASSPGGWQGYGYTF | TGTGCCAGCAGCCCGGGGGGGTGGCAGGGGTATGGCTACACCTTC | . | TRBV7-8 | . | TRBJ1-2 | 15
CSVQDSFNNQPQHF | TGCAGCGTGCAAGACAGTTTTAATAATCAGCCCCAGCATTTT | . | TRBV29-1 | . | TRBJ1-5 | 14
CASSSSAGSEQYF | TGTGCCAGCAGCTCGAGCGCCGGGAGCGAGCAGTACTTC | . | TRBV7-6 | . | TRBJ2-7 | 13
CASSPRKGDNGYTF | TGTGCCAGCTCACCACGAAAAGGGGACAATGGCTACACCTTC | . | TRBV18 | . | TRBJ1-2 | 14
CASSSTGTPGGYTF | TGTGCCAGCAGCTCAACCGGGACACCGGGAGGCTACACCTTC | . | TRBV7-3 | . | TRBJ1-2 | 14
CASSLSSEFGYNSPLHF | TGTGCCAGCAGTCTCTCATCGGAGTTTGGCTATAATTCACCCCTCCACTTT | . | TRBV5-6 | . | TRBJ1-6 | 17
CASSVPPAGGPYEQFF | TGTGCCAGCAGTGTGCCCCCGGCGGGGGGGCCATATGAGCAGTTCTTC | TRBD2 | TRBV6-1 | . | TRBJ2-1 | 16
CASSLRIGVPYEQYF | TGTGCCAGCAGCTTGAGGATCGGGGTCCCCTACGAGCAGTACTTC | . | TRBV5-6 | . | TRBJ2-7 | 15
CASSATGPGAGDEQFF | TGTGCCAGCTCAGCAACCGGGCCGGGCGCGGGGGATGAGCAGTTCTTC | TRBD2 | TRBV18 | . | TRBJ2-1 | 16
CASSEAPTLHF | TGTGCCAGCAGTGAAGCTCCGACATTGCATTTT | . | TRBV6-1 | . | TRBJ1-5 | 11
CASSPRTGTNTEAFF | TGTGCCAGCAGTCCTAGGACAGGGACAAACACTGAAGCTTTCTTT | TRBD1 | TRBV2 | . | TRBJ1-1 | 15
CASLRASGAYEQYF | TGTGCCAGCCTGAGGGCGAGCGGTGCCTACGAGCAGTACTTC | . | TRBV28 | . | TRBJ2-7 | 14
CASSRNQDRGYGYTF | TGTGCCAGCAGTCGGAACCAGGACAGGGGCTACGGCTACACCTTC | TRBD1 | TRBV6-6 | few | TRBJ1-2 | 15
CASSLDITNTGELFF | TGCGCCAGCAGCTTGGACATCACGAACACCGGGGAGCTGTTTTTT | . | TRBV5-1 | . | TRBJ2-2 | 15
CASSLRRAGLGQPAGNEQFF | TGTGCTAGCAGCTTAAGGAGGGCAGGGCTCGGGCAGCCGGCGGGCAATGAGCAGTTCTTC | . | TRBV7-7 | . | TRBJ2-1 | 20
CASSVDSGRYNEQFF | TGTGCCAGCAGTGTGGATAGCGGGAGATACAATGAGCAGTTCTTC | TRBD2 | TRBV2 | . | TRBJ2-1 | 15
CASSRGQASTDTQYF | TGTGCCAGCAGCCGAGGGCAGGCTAGCACAGATACGCAGTATTTT | . | TRBV6-5 | . | TRBJ2-3 | 15
CASSTRRGYEQYF | TGTGCCAGCAGCACCCGGAGGGGCTACGAGCAGTACTTC | . | TRBV7-2 | . | TRBJ2-7 | 13
CASSYSGAGPSYEQYF | TGTGCCAGCAGTTACTCTGGGGCGGGCCCTTCCTACGAGCAGTACTTC | . | TRBV6-5 | . | TRBJ2-7 | 16
CASSLAMREKLFF | TGCGCCAGCAGCTTGGCCATGCGGGAAAAACTGTTTTTT | . | TRBV5-1 | . | TRBJ1-4 | 13
CASRGQTSGANVLTF | TGCGCCAGCAGGGGACAGACCTCTGGGGCCAACGTCCTGACTTTC | TRBD1 | TRBV5-1 | . | TRBJ2-6 | 15
CARSFGLFREETQYF | TGTGCCAGAAGCTTCGGACTATTCCGCGAAGAGACCCAGTACTTC | . | TRBV5-3 | . | TRBJ2-5 | 15